Listed below are T cell receptor beta chains from one sample, sequenced in a study of blood T cell repertoires in COVID-19. Libraries were prepared by immunoSEQ multiplex PCR; TCRdb keeps only in-frame clonotypes and omits some of them. The table shows 190,000 or so clones, with 80% to 90% occurring only once. Material: PBMCs or T cells enriched from blood (not recorded which). Receptors were obtained from a man aged 40-49 years who had recovered from COVID-19. CDR3s include the opening cysteine and the closing phenylalanine or tryptophan. Each record gives: CDR3 protein, CDR3 DNA, clone size, V gene, D gene, J gene. D genes are given only for firm matches. Some rows mark clone size as missing; the rest say once, few, many or name a class of expanded clone.

cdr3_aa: CASSVSGKNEQYF; cdr3_nt: TGTGCCAGCAGCGTAAGCGGGAAAAACGAGCAGTACTTC; clone_size: .; v_call: TRBV9; d_call: TRBD2; j_call: TRBJ2-7
cdr3_aa: CASSQGAYNEQFF; cdr3_nt: TGTGCCAGCAGCCAGGGAGCTTACAATGAGCAGTTCTTC; clone_size: .; v_call: TRBV3-1/TRBV3-2; d_call: .; j_call: TRBJ2-1
cdr3_aa: CAWSVPDRVFGKLFF; cdr3_nt: TGTGCCTGGAGTGTCCCCGACAGGGTGTTTGGAAAACTGTTTTTT; clone_size: .; v_call: TRBV30; d_call: TRBD1; j_call: TRBJ1-4
cdr3_aa: CASSLKQDTEAFF; cdr3_nt: TGCGCCAGCAGCTTGAAACAGGACACTGAAGCTTTCTTT; clone_size: .; v_call: TRBV5-1; d_call: .; j_call: TRBJ1-1
cdr3_aa: CSGGREETQYF; cdr3_nt: TGCAGCGGGGGCAGAGAAGAGACCCAGTACTTC; clone_size: .; v_call: TRBV29-1; d_call: .; j_call: TRBJ2-5
cdr3_aa: CASSRPLIPGQGNQETQYF; cdr3_nt: TGTGCCAGCAGCCGCCCACTTATTCCGGGACAGGGGAATCAAGAGACCCAGTACTTC; clone_size: .; v_call: TRBV7-2; d_call: TRBD1; j_call: TRBJ2-5
cdr3_aa: CASSLSGRAINEQFF; cdr3_nt: TGTGCCAGCAGCCTTAGCGGGAGGGCCATCAATGAGCAGTTCTTC; clone_size: once; v_call: TRBV5-8; d_call: TRBD2; j_call: TRBJ2-1
cdr3_aa: CASSPILADSTDTQYF; cdr3_nt: TGTGCCAGCAGCCCCATCCTAGCGGACAGCACAGATACGCAGTATTTT; clone_size: .; v_call: TRBV13; d_call: TRBD2; j_call: TRBJ2-3
cdr3_aa: CASSQDYGSATQPQHF; cdr3_nt: TGTGCCAGCAGCCAAGATTACGGCAGCGCGACTCAGCCCCAGCATTTT; clone_size: .; v_call: TRBV4-2; d_call: .; j_call: TRBJ1-5
cdr3_aa: CASSSRGRGETQYF; cdr3_nt: TGTGCCAGCAGCTCCAGGGGTCGTGGGGAGACCCAGTACTTC; clone_size: .; v_call: TRBV5-4; d_call: .; j_call: TRBJ2-5
cdr3_aa: CASSSDDRGRNQPQHF; cdr3_nt: TGTGCCAGCAGCTCGGACGACAGGGGGCGGAATCAGCCCCAGCATTTT; clone_size: .; v_call: TRBV21-1; d_call: .; j_call: TRBJ1-5
cdr3_aa: CASSYGTSGAYEQYF; cdr3_nt: TGTGCCAGCAGCTACGGGACTAGCGGAGCCTACGAGCAGTACTTC; clone_size: .; v_call: TRBV7-6; d_call: TRBD2; j_call: TRBJ2-7
cdr3_aa: CASSLSPGLAVDTQYF; cdr3_nt: TGTGCCAGCAGCCTGTCACCGGGACTAGCGGTAGATACGCAGTATTTT; clone_size: .; v_call: TRBV14; d_call: TRBD2; j_call: TRBJ2-3
cdr3_aa: CASSLQGRGKTEAFF; cdr3_nt: TGCGCCAGCAGCCTTCAAGGAAGGGGTAAGACTGAAGCTTTCTTT; clone_size: .; v_call: TRBV4-1; d_call: .; j_call: TRBJ1-1
cdr3_aa: CACGTGVDTQYF; cdr3_nt: TGTGCCTGCGGGACAGGGGTAGATACGCAGTATTTT; clone_size: .; v_call: TRBV30; d_call: TRBD1; j_call: TRBJ2-3
cdr3_aa: CASSQDFAGGHNQPQHF; cdr3_nt: TGCGCCAGCAGCCAAGATTTTGCAGGGGGCCACAATCAGCCCCAGCATTTT; clone_size: .; v_call: TRBV4-1; d_call: TRBD1; j_call: TRBJ1-5
cdr3_aa: CASSYSRSETLYEQYF; cdr3_nt: TGTGCCAGCAGTTACTCGAGGTCAGAGACGCTCTACGAGCAGTACTTC; clone_size: .; v_call: TRBV6-5; d_call: .; j_call: TRBJ2-7
cdr3_aa: CASSIGSSRNGELFF; cdr3_nt: TGTGCCAGTAGTATAGGTAGTAGCCGGAACGGGGAGCTGTTTTTT; clone_size: .; v_call: TRBV19; d_call: .; j_call: TRBJ2-2
cdr3_aa: CASSLADRGSYEQYF; cdr3_nt: TGTGCCAGCAGCTTAGCGGACAGGGGGTCCTACGAGCAGTACTTC; clone_size: .; v_call: TRBV7-6; d_call: TRBD1; j_call: TRBJ2-7
cdr3_aa: CATSDFGVNEQFF; cdr3_nt: TGTGCCACCAGTGATTTCGGGGTCAATGAGCAGTTCTTC; clone_size: .; v_call: TRBV24-1; d_call: .; j_call: TRBJ2-1
cdr3_aa: CASSLRDRDTGELFF; cdr3_nt: TGTGCCAGCAGCCTCCGGGACAGAGACACCGGGGAGCTGTTTTTT; clone_size: .; v_call: TRBV4-2; d_call: TRBD1; j_call: TRBJ2-2
cdr3_aa: CASSWGDYQETQYF; cdr3_nt: TGTGCCAGCAGCTGGGGGGACTATCAAGAGACCCAGTACTTC; clone_size: few; v_call: TRBV5-5; d_call: TRBD2; j_call: TRBJ2-5
cdr3_aa: CASSIIGYEDTTSRNF; cdr3_nt: TGTGCCAGTAGTATAATCGGTTATGAGGACACCACATCGCGAAACTTC; clone_size: .; v_call: TRBV19; d_call: .; j_call: TRBJ2-4
cdr3_aa: CASSLGSNRGRETQYF; cdr3_nt: TGTGCCAGCAGCTTAGGCAGCAACAGGGGGCGGGAGACCCAGTACTTC; clone_size: .; v_call: TRBV7-8; d_call: TRBD1; j_call: TRBJ2-5
cdr3_aa: CASSLAEGRGYTF; cdr3_nt: TGTGCCAGCAGCCTCGCGGAGGGGAGGGGCTACACCTTC; clone_size: .; v_call: TRBV7-3; d_call: .; j_call: TRBJ1-2
cdr3_aa: CAISRDRGRADTQYF; cdr3_nt: TGTGCCATCAGTAGGGACAGGGGCCGGGCAGATACGCAGTATTTT; clone_size: .; v_call: TRBV10-3; d_call: TRBD1; j_call: TRBJ2-3
cdr3_aa: CASSSAKQGDTEAFF; cdr3_nt: TGTGCCAGCAGCTCCGCTAAACAGGGGGACACTGAAGCTTTCTTT; clone_size: .; v_call: TRBV5-4; d_call: TRBD1; j_call: TRBJ1-1
cdr3_aa: CASSLRQFEDNSPLHF; cdr3_nt: TGTGCCAGCAGCTTGAGACAGTTTGAGGATAATTCACCCCTCCACTTT; clone_size: once; v_call: TRBV7-2; d_call: .; j_call: TRBJ1-6
cdr3_aa: CASSPRTGHDGYTF; cdr3_nt: TGTGCCAGCAGTCCCCGGACAGGGCACGATGGCTACACCTTC; clone_size: .; v_call: TRBV27; d_call: TRBD1; j_call: TRBJ1-2
cdr3_aa: CASSPPSSGAGANVLTF; cdr3_nt: TGTGCCAGCTCACCACCCTCTTCAGGTGCTGGGGCCAACGTCCTGACTTTC; clone_size: .; v_call: TRBV18; d_call: .; j_call: TRBJ2-6
cdr3_aa: CASTTGGNTEAFF; cdr3_nt: TGTGCCAGCACGACAGGAGGGAACACTGAAGCTTTCTTT; clone_size: .; v_call: TRBV3-1/TRBV3-2; d_call: .; j_call: TRBJ1-1
cdr3_aa: CASSTGTSGSINEQFF; cdr3_nt: TGTGCCAGCAGTACAGGGACTAGCGGGAGTATAAATGAGCAGTTCTTC; clone_size: .; v_call: TRBV6-2/TRBV6-3; d_call: TRBD2; j_call: TRBJ2-1
cdr3_aa: CASSLPQGRNQPQHF; cdr3_nt: TGTGCCAGCAGTCTCCCACAGGGGCGAAATCAGCCCCAGCATTTT; clone_size: .; v_call: TRBV28; d_call: TRBD1; j_call: TRBJ1-5
cdr3_aa: CASSEARDYLKGTQYF; cdr3_nt: TGTGCCAGCAGTGAAGCCCGGGACTATCTAAAAGGGACCCAGTACTTC; clone_size: .; v_call: TRBV2; d_call: TRBD2; j_call: TRBJ2-5
cdr3_aa: CASLGQLNTIYF; cdr3_nt: TGTGCCAGCCTGGGACAGCTGAACACCATATATTTT; clone_size: few; v_call: TRBV2; d_call: TRBD1; j_call: TRBJ1-3
cdr3_aa: CASRGRTQYF; cdr3_nt: TGTGCCAGCCGGGGGAGGACCCAGTACTTC; clone_size: .; v_call: TRBV7-9; d_call: .; j_call: TRBJ2-5
cdr3_aa: CASSLRAEETQYF; cdr3_nt: TGTGCCAGCAGCTTGCGCGCTGAAGAGACCCAGTACTTC; clone_size: .; v_call: TRBV5-4; d_call: .; j_call: TRBJ2-5
cdr3_aa: CASSYDARAGELFF; cdr3_nt: TGTGCCAGCAGTTACGATGCTAGAGCCGGGGAGCTGTTTTTT; clone_size: .; v_call: TRBV6-5; d_call: .; j_call: TRBJ2-2
cdr3_aa: CASSDLSFGNSPLHF; cdr3_nt: TGCGCCAGCAGTGATCTGTCCTTCGGTAATTCACCCCTCCACTTT; clone_size: .; v_call: TRBV10-2; d_call: .; j_call: TRBJ1-6
cdr3_aa: CASSQASYGYTF; cdr3_nt: TGTGCCAGCAGCCAAGCCTCCTATGGCTACACCTTC; clone_size: once; v_call: TRBV4-2; d_call: .; j_call: TRBJ1-2
cdr3_aa: CAWSVRGGVSNEQFF; cdr3_nt: TGTGCCTGGAGTGTACGGGGGGGCGTCTCTAATGAGCAGTTCTTC; clone_size: .; v_call: TRBV30; d_call: TRBD2; j_call: TRBJ2-1
cdr3_aa: CATGQGNQPQHF; cdr3_nt: TGTGCCACTGGACAGGGCAATCAGCCCCAGCATTTT; clone_size: .; v_call: TRBV27; d_call: TRBD1; j_call: TRBJ1-5
cdr3_aa: CASSQGAGFSNQPQHF; cdr3_nt: TGTGCCAGCAGTCAAGGGGCAGGGTTTAGCAATCAGCCCCAGCATTTT; clone_size: .; v_call: TRBV28; d_call: .; j_call: TRBJ1-5
cdr3_aa: CASSKNEGGPQPQHF; cdr3_nt: TGTGCCAGCAGCAAGAACGAGGGGGGGCCTCAGCCCCAGCATTTT; clone_size: .; v_call: TRBV5-5; d_call: .; j_call: TRBJ1-5
cdr3_aa: CAISDNRGGTYEQYF; cdr3_nt: TGTGCCATCAGTGACAATCGAGGCGGCACCTACGAGCAGTACTTC; clone_size: .; v_call: TRBV10-3; d_call: .; j_call: TRBJ2-7
cdr3_aa: CASSQDLVVTGEQFF; cdr3_nt: TGTGCCAGCAGCCAAGATCTCGTGGTGACTGGGGAGCAGTTCTTC; clone_size: .; v_call: TRBV14; d_call: .; j_call: TRBJ2-1
cdr3_aa: CASSVDDTQSYEQYF; cdr3_nt: TGTGCCAGCAGCGTAGACGACACCCAGTCCTACGAGCAGTACTTC; clone_size: .; v_call: TRBV9; d_call: .; j_call: TRBJ2-7
cdr3_aa: CASSHTSLGANVLTF; cdr3_nt: TGTGCCAGCAGTCACACTAGCCTTGGGGCCAACGTCCTGACTTTC; clone_size: .; v_call: TRBV6-5; d_call: .; j_call: TRBJ2-6
cdr3_aa: CAWSAGQGVGYTF; cdr3_nt: TGTGCCTGGAGCGCCGGACAGGGGGTCGGCTACACCTTC; clone_size: .; v_call: TRBV30; d_call: TRBD1; j_call: TRBJ1-2
cdr3_aa: CASSYVRVGGYTF; cdr3_nt: TGTGCCAGCAGTTACGTCAGGGTGGGAGGCTACACCTTC; clone_size: .; v_call: TRBV6-5; d_call: .; j_call: TRBJ1-2
cdr3_aa: CASSYLVGGAYGYTF; cdr3_nt: TGTGCCAGCAGTTATCTAGTAGGGGGCGCCTATGGCTACACCTTC; clone_size: .; v_call: TRBV6-5; d_call: TRBD1; j_call: TRBJ1-2